This T cell receptor (beta chain) was captured by sequencing in a study of T cell changes during pregnancy in multiple sclerosis. Here immunoSEQ multiplex PCR was the method, and the copy in TCRdb shows in-frame clones only, minus some. The data contain around 40,000 clones, 92% of them seen just once; the ten biggest clones take up less than 0.8%. The CDR3 consists of 16 residues. Germline V gene data show CDR1 as LNHDA and CDR2 as SQIVND (reference sequence). The V segment lost 4 bases and the J segment 0 bases; nucleotides outside the gene matches: 6. Sequences were derived from CD4+ T cells from peripheral blood mononuclear cells, sampled in the third trimester of pregnancy. The TCR originated in a female donor with multiple sclerosis, enrolled in a pregnancy study. The V and J genes are TRBV19 and TRBJ1-5, with TRBD1 identical over 7 bases. The chain's CDR3 is CASSNKGASSNQPQHF. The CDR3 DNA reads TGTGCCAGTAGTAATAAGGGGGCGTCTAGCAATCAGCCCCAGCATTTT.